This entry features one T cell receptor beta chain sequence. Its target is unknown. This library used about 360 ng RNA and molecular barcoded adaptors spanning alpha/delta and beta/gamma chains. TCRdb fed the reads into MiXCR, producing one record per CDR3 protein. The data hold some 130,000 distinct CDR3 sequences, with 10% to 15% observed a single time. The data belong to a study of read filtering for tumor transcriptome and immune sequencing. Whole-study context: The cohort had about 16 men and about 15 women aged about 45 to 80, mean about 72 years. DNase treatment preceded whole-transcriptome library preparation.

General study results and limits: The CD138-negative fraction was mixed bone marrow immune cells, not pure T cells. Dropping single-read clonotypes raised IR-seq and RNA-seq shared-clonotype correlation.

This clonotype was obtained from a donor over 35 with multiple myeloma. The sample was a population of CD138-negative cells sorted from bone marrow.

The CDR3: CASRSQGADTQYF. The CDR3 DNA reads TGTGCCAGCAGATCACAGGGGGCGGATACGCAGTATTTT. The rearrangement joins TRBV5-6 to TRBJ2-3; TRBD1 agrees at 9 bases. Germline trimming cut 5 bases from V and 6 bases from J; bases unmatched to any gene: 4. This CDR3 spans 13 amino acids. Germline values: CDR1 SGHDT, CDR2 YYEEEE. The full variable domain, rest sourced from reference TRBV5-6 and TRBJ2-3, is DAGVTQSPTHLIKTRGQQVTLRCSPKSGHDTVSWYQQALGQGPQFIFQYYEEEERQRGNFPDRFSGHQFPNYSSELNVNALLLGDSALYLCASRSQGADTQYFGPGTRLTVL.